This T cell receptor (beta chain) was identified in a study of T cells in Graves' hyperthyroidism and ophthalmopathy. Overall study context: Peripheral blood samples were taken at initial diagnosis, prior to any treatment.

There were TCR beta CDR3 regions amplified from RNA transcripts. HTBI primers were the set used in a first-round RT-PCR of the TCR CDR3. In TCRdb, the multiplex PCR reads were re-called with MiXCR into one record per CDR3 protein. The sample yields 750,000 to 900,000 distinct CDR3 sequences, roughly 40% seen once. Patients aged 18 to 65 with hyperthyroidism were newly diagnosed, with duration under 2 months. Clinical symptoms, serum thyroxine, TRAb, thyroid ultrasound and orbital computed tomography established diagnosis. This clonotype was seen a few times. Input material: blood. This receptor was obtained from a man aged 18 to 35 with Graves' hyperthyroidism.

Here the CDR3 DNA reads TGTGCCAGCAGCTTAAGCGCCGCCTCCGATTCACCCCTCCACTTT. Its protein is CASSLSAASDSPLHF. The V gene is TRBV7-2, the J gene TRBJ1-6; D remains ambiguous. There are 15 residues in the CDR3. Between the trimmed V and J ends, which lost 2 bases and 8 bases, there was a span of 13 bases. Germline CDR1 reads SGHTA; CDR2 reads FQGNSA. The whole variable domain, remainder taken from reference TRBV7-2 and TRBJ1-6, is GAGVSQSPSNKVTEKGKDVELRCDPISGHTALYWYRQSLGQGLEFLIYFQGNSAPDKSGLPSDRFSAERTGGSVSTLTIQRTQQEDSAVYLCASSLSAASDSPLHFGNGTRLTVT.